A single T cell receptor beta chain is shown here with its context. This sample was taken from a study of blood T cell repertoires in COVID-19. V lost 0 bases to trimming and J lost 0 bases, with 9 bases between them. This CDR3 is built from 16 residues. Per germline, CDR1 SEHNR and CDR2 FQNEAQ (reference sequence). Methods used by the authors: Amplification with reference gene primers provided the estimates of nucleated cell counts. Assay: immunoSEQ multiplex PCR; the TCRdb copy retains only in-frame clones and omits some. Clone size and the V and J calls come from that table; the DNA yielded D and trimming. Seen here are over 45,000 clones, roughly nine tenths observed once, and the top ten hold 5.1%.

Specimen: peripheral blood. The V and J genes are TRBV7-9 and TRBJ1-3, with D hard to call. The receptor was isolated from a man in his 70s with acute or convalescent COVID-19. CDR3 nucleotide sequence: TGTGCCAGCAGCTTAGCTGTCACTTTCTCTGGAAACACCATATATTTT. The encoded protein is CASSLAVTFSGNTIYF.